This T cell receptor beta chain was retrieved from a study of control samples from healthy donors and cancer patients. This clone has more than one count but fewer than ten. Sequenced by immunoSEQ multiplex PCR; TCRdb stores in-frame clones only, minus some. This sample has 120,000 to 150,000 clones, with about nine tenths found just once. The germline V and J ends were trimmed by 7 bases and 4 bases, with 13 bases remaining between them. From germline, CDR1 is SNHLY and CDR2 FYNNEI. This CDR3 comprises 13 residues. The chain recombines TRBV2 with TRBJ1-1; a weak D match, TRBD1 (6 bases). Sample: blood. The source is a man aged 25 to 40 in good health. The CDR3 loop is CASTRQVSTEAFF. Here the CDR3 DNA reads TGTGCCAGCACTCGACAGGTCTCCACTGAAGCTTTCTTT. Looking up the rest from reference TRBV2 and TRBJ1-1 gives the full variable domain: EPEVTQTPSHQVTQMGQEVILRCVPISNHLYFYWYRQILGQKVEFLVSFYNNEISEKSEIFDDQFSVERPDGSNFTLKIRSTKLEDSAMYFCASTRQVSTEAFFGQGTRLTVV.